There are many counts of the clone carrying this T cell receptor beta chain. The antigen remains undetermined. It was RNA transcripts that yielded the amplified TCR beta CDR3 regions. RT-PCR in the first round (using the HTBI primer set) targeted the TCR CDR3. A single record per CDR3 protein comes from TCRdb applying MiXCR to the multiplex PCR reads. The sample contains about 720,000 distinct CDR3 sequences, roughly a sixth of which appear only once. The blood specimen was taken at initial hyperthyroidism diagnosis, before any ophthalmopathy symptoms. Isolation of PBMCs was performed on around 9.8 ml fresh peripheral blood. This sample is part of a study of T cells in Graves' hyperthyroidism and ophthalmopathy. Study results and caveats: Ophthalmopathy, as predicted by the model, came a median around 6 months after the prediction.

There are 17 residues in the CDR3. CDR1 and CDR2 (germline): KGHSH, LQKENI. With V trimmed by 2 bases and J by 3 bases, 9 bases remained unmatched. The TCR sequence derives from a woman in her forties or fifties with Graves' hyperthyroidism that later progressed to Graves' ophthalmopathy. The rearrangement uses TRBV18 and TRBJ1-1, with 10 bases matching TRBD1. The specimen sequenced was blood. The CDR3 loop reads CASSPRRQGAFDTEAFF. The CDR3 DNA reads TGTGCCAGCTCACCAAGGAGACAGGGGGCTTTTGACACTGAAGCTTTCTTT.